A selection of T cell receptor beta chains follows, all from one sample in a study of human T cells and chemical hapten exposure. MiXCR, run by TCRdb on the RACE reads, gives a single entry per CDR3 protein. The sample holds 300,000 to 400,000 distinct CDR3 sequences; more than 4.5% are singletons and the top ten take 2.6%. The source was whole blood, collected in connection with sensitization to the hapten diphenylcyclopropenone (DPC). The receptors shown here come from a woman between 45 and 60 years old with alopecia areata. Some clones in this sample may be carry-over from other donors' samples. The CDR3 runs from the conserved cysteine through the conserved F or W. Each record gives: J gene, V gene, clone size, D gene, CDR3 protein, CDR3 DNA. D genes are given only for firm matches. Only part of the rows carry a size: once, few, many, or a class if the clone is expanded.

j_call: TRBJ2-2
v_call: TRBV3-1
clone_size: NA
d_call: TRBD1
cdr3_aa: CASSRDRAEGTGELFF
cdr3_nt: TGTGCCAGCAGCCGGGACAGGGCCGAGGGCACCGGGGAGCTGTTTTTT

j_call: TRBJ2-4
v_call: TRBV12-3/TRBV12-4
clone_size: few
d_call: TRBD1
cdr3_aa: CASSKQGTLAKNIQYF
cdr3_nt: TGTGCCAGCAGTAAACAGGGGACACTAGCCAAAAACATTCAGTACTTC

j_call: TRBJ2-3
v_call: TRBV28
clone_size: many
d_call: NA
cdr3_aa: CASSSPRGGPDTQYF
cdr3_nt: TGTGCCAGCAGTTCCCCCCGTGGGGGCCCAGATACGCAGTATTTT

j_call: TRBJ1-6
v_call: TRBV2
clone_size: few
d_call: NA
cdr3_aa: CASSEWGSYNSPLHF
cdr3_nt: TGTGCCAGCAGTGAATGGGGTTCCTATAATTCACCCCTCCACTTT

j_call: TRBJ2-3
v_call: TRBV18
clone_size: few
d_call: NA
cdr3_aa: CASSAAGGGPAYTDTQYF
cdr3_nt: TGTGCCAGCTCAGCCGCAGGAGGTGGTCCGGCGTACACAGATACGCAGTATTTT

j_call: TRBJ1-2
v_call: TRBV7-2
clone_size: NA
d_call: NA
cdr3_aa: CASSLGSGRGANYGYSF
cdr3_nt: TGTGCCAGCAGCTTAGGCTCAGGGAGGGGCGCTAACTATGGCTACTCCTTC

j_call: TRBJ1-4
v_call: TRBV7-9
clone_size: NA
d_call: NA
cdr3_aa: CASSLDGGSEKLFF
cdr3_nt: TGTGCCAGCAGCTTAGACGGGGGCAGTGAAAAACTGTTTTTT

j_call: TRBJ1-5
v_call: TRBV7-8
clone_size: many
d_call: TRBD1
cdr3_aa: CASSGGAGGYNQPQHF
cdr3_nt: TGTGCCAGCAGCGGAGGGGCAGGGGGATACAATCAGCCCCAGCATTTT

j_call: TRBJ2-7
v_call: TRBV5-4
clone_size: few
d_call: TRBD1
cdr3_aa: CASSLRTGRIYEQYF
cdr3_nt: TGTGCCAGCAGCTTACGGACAGGGAGAATATACGAGCAGTACTTC

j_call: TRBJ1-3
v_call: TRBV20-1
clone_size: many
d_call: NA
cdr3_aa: CSARDTSSGNTIYF
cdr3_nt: TGCAGTGCGCGGGACACCTCCTCTGGAAACACCATATATTTT

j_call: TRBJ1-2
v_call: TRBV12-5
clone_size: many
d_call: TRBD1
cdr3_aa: CASGPGGYGYTF
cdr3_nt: TGTGCTAGTGGTCCAGGGGGCTATGGCTACACCTTC

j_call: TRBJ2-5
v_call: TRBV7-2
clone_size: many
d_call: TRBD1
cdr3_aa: CASSLEIAGGLETQYF
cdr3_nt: TGTGCCAGCAGCTTAGAAATTGCAGGGGGATTGGAGACCCAGTACTTC

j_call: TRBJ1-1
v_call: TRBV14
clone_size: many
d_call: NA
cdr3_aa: CASSQTRTGEAFF
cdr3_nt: TGTGCCAGCAGCCAGACCCGGACCGGGGAAGCTTTCTTT

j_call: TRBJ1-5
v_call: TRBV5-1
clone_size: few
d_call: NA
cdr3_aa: CASSLAPGGTQPQHF
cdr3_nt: TGCGCCAGCAGCTTGGCCCCCGGCGGGACTCAGCCCCAGCATTTT

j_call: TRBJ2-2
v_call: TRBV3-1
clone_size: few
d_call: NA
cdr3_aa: CASSRDRTGELFF
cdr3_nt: TGTGCCAGCAGCCGAGACAGAACCGGGGAGCTGTTTTTT

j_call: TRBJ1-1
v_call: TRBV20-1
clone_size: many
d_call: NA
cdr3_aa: CSVNRRGASTEAFF
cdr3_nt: TGCAGTGTCAACCGACGGGGGGCGAGCACTGAAGCTTTCTTT

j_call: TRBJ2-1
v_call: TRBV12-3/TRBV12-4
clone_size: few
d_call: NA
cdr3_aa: CASLGVASDQFF
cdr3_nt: TGTGCCAGCCTTGGGGTCGCTTCGGACCAGTTCTTC

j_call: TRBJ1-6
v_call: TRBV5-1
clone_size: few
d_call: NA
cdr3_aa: CASSLGDTTSSPLHF
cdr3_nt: TGCGCCAGCAGCTTGGGAGACACGACCAGTTCACCCCTCCACTTT

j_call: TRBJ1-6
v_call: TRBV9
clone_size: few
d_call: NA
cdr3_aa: CASSVGPEGDSPLHF
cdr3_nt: TGTGCCAGCAGCGTCGGGCCCGAGGGGGATTCACCCCTCCACTTT

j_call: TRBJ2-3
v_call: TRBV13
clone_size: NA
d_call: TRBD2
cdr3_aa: CASSLPSLAGGRDTQYF
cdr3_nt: TGTGCCAGCAGCTTACCGTCACTAGCGGGGGGCCGGGATACGCAGTATTTT

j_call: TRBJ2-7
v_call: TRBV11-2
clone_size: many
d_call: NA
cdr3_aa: CASSLEPGLREYEQYF
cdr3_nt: TGTGCCAGCAGTCTAGAACCGGGACTTCGCGAATACGAGCAGTACTTC

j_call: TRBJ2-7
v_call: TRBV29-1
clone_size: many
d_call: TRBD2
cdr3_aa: CSVYLAGSTYEQYF
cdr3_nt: TGCAGCGTGTATCTAGCGGGGAGCACCTACGAGCAGTACTTC

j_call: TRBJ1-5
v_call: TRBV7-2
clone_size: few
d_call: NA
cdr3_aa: CASSLEASQPQHF
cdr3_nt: TGTGCCAGCAGCTTAGAGGCGAGTCAGCCCCAGCATTTT

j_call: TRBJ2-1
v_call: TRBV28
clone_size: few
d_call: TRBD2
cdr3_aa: CASSLLGGGQFF
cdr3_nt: TGTGCCAGCAGTTTACTGGGCGGGGGGCAGTTCTTC

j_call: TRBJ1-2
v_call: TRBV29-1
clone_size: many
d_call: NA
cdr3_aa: CSVEDPDRSNYGYTF
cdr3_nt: TGCAGCGTTGAAGATCCCGACAGGAGTAACTATGGCTACACCTTC

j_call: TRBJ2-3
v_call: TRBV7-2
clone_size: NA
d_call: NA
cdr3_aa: CASSLVQGTQQYF
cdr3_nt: TGTGCCAGCAGCTTAGTGCAGGGGACCCAGCAGTATTTT

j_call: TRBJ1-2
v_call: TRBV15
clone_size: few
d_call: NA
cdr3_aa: CATSRSYGETESYGYTF
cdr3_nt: TGTGCCACCAGCAGATCCTATGGGGAGACAGAGAGCTATGGCTACACCTTC

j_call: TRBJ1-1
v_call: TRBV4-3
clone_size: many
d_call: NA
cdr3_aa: CASSQDFRDTEAFF
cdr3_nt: TGCGCCAGCAGCCAAGATTTTAGGGACACTGAAGCTTTCTTT

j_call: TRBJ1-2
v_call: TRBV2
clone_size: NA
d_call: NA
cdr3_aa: CASSEARGDGYTF
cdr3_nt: TGTGCCAGCAGTGAAGCCAGGGGCGATGGCTACACCTTC

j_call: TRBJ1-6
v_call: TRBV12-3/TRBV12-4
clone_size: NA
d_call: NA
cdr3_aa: CASSSRQTLNSPLHF
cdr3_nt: TGTGCCAGCAGTTCGAGACAAACCCTAAATTCACCCCTCCACTTT

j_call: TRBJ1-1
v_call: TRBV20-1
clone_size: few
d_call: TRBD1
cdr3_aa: CSALVGQRNTEAFF
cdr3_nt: TGCAGTGCTTTAGTGGGACAGAGGAACACTGAAGCTTTCTTT

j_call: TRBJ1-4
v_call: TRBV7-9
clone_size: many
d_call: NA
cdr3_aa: CASSAPRETVNEKLFF
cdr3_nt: TGTGCCAGCAGCGCCCCACGTGAGACGGTTAATGAAAAACTGTTTTTT

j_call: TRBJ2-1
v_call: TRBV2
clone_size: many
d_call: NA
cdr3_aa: CASSEGRVDYNEQFF
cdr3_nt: TGTGCCAGCAGTGAGGGCAGGGTAGACTACAATGAGCAGTTCTTC

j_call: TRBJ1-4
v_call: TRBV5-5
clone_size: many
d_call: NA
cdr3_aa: CASSPDGGGVNEKLFF
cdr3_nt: TGTGCCAGCAGCCCCGATGGAGGGGGAGTTAATGAAAAACTGTTTTTT

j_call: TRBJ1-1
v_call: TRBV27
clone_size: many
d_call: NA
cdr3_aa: CASSLMPGLGTEAFF
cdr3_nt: TGTGCCAGCAGTTTAATGCCAGGACTGGGCACTGAAGCTTTCTTT

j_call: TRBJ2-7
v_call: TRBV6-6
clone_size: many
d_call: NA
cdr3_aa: CATQLHLRVRGIEQYF
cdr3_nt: TGTGCCACCCAGCTCCACCTCCGGGTCCGAGGGATCGAGCAGTACTTC

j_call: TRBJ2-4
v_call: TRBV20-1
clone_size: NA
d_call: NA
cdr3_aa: CSARDRRALAKNIQYF
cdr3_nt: TGCAGTGCTAGAGATCGACGGGCCCTAGCCAAAAACATTCAGTACTTC

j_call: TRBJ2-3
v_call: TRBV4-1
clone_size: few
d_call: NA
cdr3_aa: CASSHPTRITPDTQYF
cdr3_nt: TGCGCCAGCAGCCATCCGACTAGAATTACGCCGGATACGCAGTATTTT

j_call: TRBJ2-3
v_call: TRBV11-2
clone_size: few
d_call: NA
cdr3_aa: CASSSALDSNTQYF
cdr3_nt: TGTGCCAGCAGCTCCGCACTAGATTCTAATACGCAGTATTTT

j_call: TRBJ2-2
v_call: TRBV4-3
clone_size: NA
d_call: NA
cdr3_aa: CASSPRIGAGNTGELFF
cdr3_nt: TGCGCCAGCAGCCCCCGTATTGGGGCGGGGAACACCGGGGAGCTGTTTTTT

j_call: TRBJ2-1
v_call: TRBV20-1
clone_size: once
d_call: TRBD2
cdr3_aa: CSAGLSGGFAYNEQFF
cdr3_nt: TGCAGTGCTGGACTATCGGGAGGCTTTGCCTACAATGAGCAGTTCTTC

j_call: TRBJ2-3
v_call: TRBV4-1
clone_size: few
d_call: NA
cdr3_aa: CASSQDDTSTDTQYF
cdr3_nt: TGCGCCAGCAGCCAAGACGACACATCCACAGATACGCAGTATTTT

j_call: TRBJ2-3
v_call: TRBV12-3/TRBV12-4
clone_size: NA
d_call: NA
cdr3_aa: CASSFRGAGDTQYF
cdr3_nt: TGTGCCAGCAGTTTTCGGGGGGCTGGAGATACGCAGTATTTT

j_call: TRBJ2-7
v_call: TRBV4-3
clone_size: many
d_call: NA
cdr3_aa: CASSQDSPFTEQYF
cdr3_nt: TGCGCCAGCAGCCAAGACAGCCCATTCACCGAGCAGTACTTC

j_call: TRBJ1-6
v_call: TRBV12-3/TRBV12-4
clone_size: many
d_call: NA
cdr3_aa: CASSFGAVSYNSPLHF
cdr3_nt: TGTGCCAGCAGTTTTGGGGCAGTCTCCTATAATTCACCCCTCCACTTT

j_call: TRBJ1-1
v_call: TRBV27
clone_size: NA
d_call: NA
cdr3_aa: CASSFRSLDTEAFF
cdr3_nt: TGTGCCAGCAGCTTCAGGAGTTTGGACACTGAAGCTTTCTTT

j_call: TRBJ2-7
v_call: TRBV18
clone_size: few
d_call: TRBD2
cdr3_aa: CASSPPRGMREQYF
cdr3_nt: TGTGCCAGCTCACCACCGCGGGGGATGAGGGAGCAGTACTTC

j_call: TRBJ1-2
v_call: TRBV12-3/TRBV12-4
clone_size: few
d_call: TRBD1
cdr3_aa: CASSRGQGPYGYTF
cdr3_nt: TGTGCCAGCAGCCGAGGACAGGGCCCATATGGCTACACCTTC

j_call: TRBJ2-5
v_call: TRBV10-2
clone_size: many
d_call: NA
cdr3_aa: CASSEPGDPEETQYF
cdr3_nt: TGCGCCAGCAGTGAGCCGGGGGACCCGGAGGAGACCCAGTACTTC

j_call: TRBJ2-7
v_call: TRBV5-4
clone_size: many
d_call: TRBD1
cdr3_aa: CASTVTGAEVRYEQYF
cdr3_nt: TGTGCCAGCACTGTGACAGGGGCGGAGGTAAGGTACGAGCAGTACTTC

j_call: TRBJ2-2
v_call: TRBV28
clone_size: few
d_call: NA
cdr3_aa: CASSLWSIENTGELFF
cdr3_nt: TGTGCCAGCAGTTTATGGTCCATCGAGAACACCGGGGAGCTGTTTTTT

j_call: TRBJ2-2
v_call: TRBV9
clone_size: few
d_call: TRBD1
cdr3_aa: CASSDPGTGGSGELFF
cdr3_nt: TGTGCCAGCAGTGACCCCGGGACAGGGGGTTCCGGGGAGCTGTTTTTT

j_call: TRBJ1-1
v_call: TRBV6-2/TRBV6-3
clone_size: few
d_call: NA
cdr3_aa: CASSYLRSTEAFF
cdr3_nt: TGTGCCAGCAGTTACTTAAGGAGCACTGAAGCTTTCTTT

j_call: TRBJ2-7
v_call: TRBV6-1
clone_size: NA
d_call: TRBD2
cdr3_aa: CASRILAGGNNEQYF
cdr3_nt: TGTGCCAGCAGAATACTAGCGGGGGGAAACAATGAGCAGTACTTC

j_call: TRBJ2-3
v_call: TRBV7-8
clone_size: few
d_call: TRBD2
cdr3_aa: CASSQNSGGADTQYF
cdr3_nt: TGTGCCAGCAGCCAGAATAGCGGGGGGGCGGATACGCAGTATTTT

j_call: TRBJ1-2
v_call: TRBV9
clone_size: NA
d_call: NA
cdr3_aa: CASSSELANYGYTF
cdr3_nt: TGTGCCAGCAGCTCAGAGTTAGCTAACTATGGCTACACCTTC

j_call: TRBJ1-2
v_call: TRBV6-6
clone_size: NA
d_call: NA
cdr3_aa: CASTLKGQNYGYTF
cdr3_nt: TGTGCCAGCACCTTAAAAGGACAGAACTATGGCTACACCTTC

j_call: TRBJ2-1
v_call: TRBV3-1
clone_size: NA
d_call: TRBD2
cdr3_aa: CASSKELAGASRNEQFF
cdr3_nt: TGTGCCAGCAGCAAAGAACTAGCGGGGGCATCCCGCAATGAGCAGTTCTTC

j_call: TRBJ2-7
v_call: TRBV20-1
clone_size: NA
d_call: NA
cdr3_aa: CSARTPRYEQYF
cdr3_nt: TGCAGTGCTAGAACCCCGAGGTACGAGCAGTACTTC

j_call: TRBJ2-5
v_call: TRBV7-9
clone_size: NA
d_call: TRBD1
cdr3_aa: CASSRQGWETQYF
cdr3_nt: TGTGCCAGCAGCCGACAGGGTTGGGAGACCCAGTACTTC